This TCR beta chain was found in a study of OX40 agonist ivuxolimab in advanced cancers. With 1 base removed from V and 5 bases from J, the gap between germline ends came to 9 bases. Germline V gene lookup returns CDR1 SEHNR and CDR2 FQNEAQ (reference sequence). The CDR3 consists of 15 residues. The assay was immunoSEQ multiplex PCR, and TCRdb's table has in-frame clones only and misses some. This repertoire shows 35,000 or so clones, about 80% found once; its top ten account for 1.8%. The sample here was CD4+ or CD8+ T cells sorted from blood, taken in a trial of the OX40 agonist ivuxolimab. The clonotype originates from an adult with an advanced solid tumor such as melanoma, head and neck, liver or kidney cancer. This chain uses TRBV7-9 with TRBJ1-6; D unresolved. The CDR3 nucleotides are TGTGCCAGCAGCTTAGGGGCAGGAGATAATTCACCCCTCCACTTT. As protein: CASSLGAGDNSPLHF.